The T cell receptor (beta chain) under discussion was sequenced for a study of PD-1 blockade in classical Hodgkin lymphoma. From germline, CDR1 is MGHRA and CDR2 YSYEKL. The CDR3 totals 18 residues. The ends were cut back, 4 bases at V and 0 bases at J, with 18 bases in the middle. The study, taken as a whole, reports: Among the patients, those starting nivolumab under 1 year after ASCT were excluded. A significant rise in TCR diversity was seen by C4D1 for CD4+ cells but not for CD8+ cells.

Regarding this clone: Its antigen is not known.

Every single patient, without exception, relapsed after autologous stem cell transplantation, and brentuximab vedotin exposure varied. The method was immunoSEQ multiplex PCR; TCRdb's version includes in-frame clones alone and lacks a portion of them. The sample holds tens of thousands of clones; 80% to 90% are singletons and the top ten take about 10%. The rearrangement links TRBV4-1 to TRBJ1-4, with a weak D call TRBD1 (6 bases). Here the sequenced sample was peripheral blood mononuclear cells (PBMCs), taken before the second cycle of nivolumab. The receptor was isolated from a human donor with classical Hodgkin lymphoma. CDR3 nucleotide sequence: TGCGCCAGCAGCCTCGTCATATCCCAGGGGTCAACTAATGAAAAACTGTTTTTT. Encoded protein: CASSLVISQGSTNEKLFF.